This TCR beta chain was sequenced in a study of CD4 T cells in relation to SARS-CoV-2 and coronaviruses. Overall study context: Crossreactive spike epitopes shared across donors were mapped to their HLA restriction.

V lost 4 bases and J lost 5, with 14 bases in between. CDR1 SGHVS and CDR2 FQNEAQ come from the germline V gene. CDR3 length: 15 amino acids. The assay was immunoSEQ multiplex PCR, and TCRdb's table has in-frame clones only and misses some. The sample includes about 39,000 clones, around 83% of them seen just once. This clone was found a few times. Its antigen is unidentified. This chain joins TRBV7-8 and TRBJ1-4, with D possibly TRBD1 on 6 matching bases. The sample comprised naive CD4+ T cells from PBMCs, cultured in vitro. Subset denoted: naive CD4+ T cells isolated by negative enrichment. The clonotype comes from an adult with COVID-19. This CDR3 reads CASSSGQPTNEKLFF. The CDR3 region has the DNA TGTGCCAGCAGCTCCGGACAGCCGACGAATGAAAAACTGTTTTTT.